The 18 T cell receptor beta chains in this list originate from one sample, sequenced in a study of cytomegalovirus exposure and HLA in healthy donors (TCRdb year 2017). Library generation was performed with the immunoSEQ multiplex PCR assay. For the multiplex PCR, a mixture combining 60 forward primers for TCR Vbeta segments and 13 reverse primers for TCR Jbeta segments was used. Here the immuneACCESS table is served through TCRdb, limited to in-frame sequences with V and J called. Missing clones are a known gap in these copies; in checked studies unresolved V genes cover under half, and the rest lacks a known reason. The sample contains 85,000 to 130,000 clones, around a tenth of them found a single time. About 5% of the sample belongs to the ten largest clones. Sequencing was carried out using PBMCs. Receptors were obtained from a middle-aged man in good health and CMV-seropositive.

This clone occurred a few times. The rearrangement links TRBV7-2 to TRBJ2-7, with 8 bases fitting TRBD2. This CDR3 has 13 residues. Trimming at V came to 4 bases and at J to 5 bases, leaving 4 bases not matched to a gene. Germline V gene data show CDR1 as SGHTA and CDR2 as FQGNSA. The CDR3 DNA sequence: TGTGCCAGCAGCTCACGGGGGGGGCACGAGCAGTACTTC. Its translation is CASSSRGGHEQYF.

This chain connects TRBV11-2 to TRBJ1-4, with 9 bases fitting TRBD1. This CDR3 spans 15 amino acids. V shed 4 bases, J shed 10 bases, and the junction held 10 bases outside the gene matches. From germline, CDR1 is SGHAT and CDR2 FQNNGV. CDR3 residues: CASSSHRDRVAKLFF. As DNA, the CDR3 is TGTGCCAGCAGCTCCCACCGGGACAGGGTAGCAAAACTGTTTTTT.

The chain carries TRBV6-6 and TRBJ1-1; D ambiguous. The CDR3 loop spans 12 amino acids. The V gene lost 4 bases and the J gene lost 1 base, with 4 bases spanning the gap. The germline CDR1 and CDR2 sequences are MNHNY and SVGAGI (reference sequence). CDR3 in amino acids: CASSFGNTEAFF. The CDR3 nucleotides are TGTGCCAGCAGTTTCGGGAACACTGAAGCTTTCTTT.

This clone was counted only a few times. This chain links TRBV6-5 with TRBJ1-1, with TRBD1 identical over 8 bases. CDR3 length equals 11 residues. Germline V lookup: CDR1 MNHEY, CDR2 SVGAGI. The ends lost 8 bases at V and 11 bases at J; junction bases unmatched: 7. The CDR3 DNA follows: TGTGCCAGCTCCGGACAGGGTGTGGCTTTCTTT. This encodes CASSGQGVAFF.

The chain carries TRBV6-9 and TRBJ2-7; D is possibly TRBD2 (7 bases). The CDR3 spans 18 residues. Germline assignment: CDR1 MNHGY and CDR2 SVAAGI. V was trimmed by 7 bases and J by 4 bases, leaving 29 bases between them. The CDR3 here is CASTEGGGLALPGYEQYF. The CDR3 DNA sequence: TGTGCCAGCACCGAGGGGGGAGGGCTAGCGCTTCCGGGGTACGAGCAGTACTTC.

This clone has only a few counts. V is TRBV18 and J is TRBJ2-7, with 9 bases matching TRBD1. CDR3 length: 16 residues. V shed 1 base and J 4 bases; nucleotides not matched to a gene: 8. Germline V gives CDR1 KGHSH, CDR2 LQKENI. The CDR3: CASSPQGTGILYEQYF. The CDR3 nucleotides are TGTGCCAGCTCACCACAAGGGACAGGGATATTGTACGAGCAGTACTTC.

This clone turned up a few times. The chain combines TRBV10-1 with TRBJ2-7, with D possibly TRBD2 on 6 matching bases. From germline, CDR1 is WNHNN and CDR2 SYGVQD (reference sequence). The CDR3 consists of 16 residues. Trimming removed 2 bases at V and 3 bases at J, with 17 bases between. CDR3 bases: TGCGCCAGCAGTGAGGGACCGGGACGGGGGTACTACGAGCAGTACTTC. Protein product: CASSEGPGRGYYEQYF.

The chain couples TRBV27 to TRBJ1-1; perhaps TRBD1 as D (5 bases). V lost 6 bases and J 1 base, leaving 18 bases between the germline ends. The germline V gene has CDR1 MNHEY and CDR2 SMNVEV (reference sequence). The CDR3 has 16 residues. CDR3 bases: TGTGCCAGCAGCTTAGGAGTGCAGGGAGGGAACACTGAAGCTTTCTTT. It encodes CASSLGVQGGNTEAFF.

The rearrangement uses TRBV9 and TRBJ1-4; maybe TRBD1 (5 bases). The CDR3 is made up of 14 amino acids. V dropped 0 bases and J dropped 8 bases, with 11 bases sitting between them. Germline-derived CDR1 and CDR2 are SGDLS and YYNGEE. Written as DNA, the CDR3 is TGTGCCAGCAGCGTAGAGCAGGGCTCCGAAAAACTGTTTTTT. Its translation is CASSVEQGSEKLFF.

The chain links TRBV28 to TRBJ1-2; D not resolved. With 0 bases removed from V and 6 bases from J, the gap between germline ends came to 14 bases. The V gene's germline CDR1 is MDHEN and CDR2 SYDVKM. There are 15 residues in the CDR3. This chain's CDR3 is CASSLWARFNHGYTF. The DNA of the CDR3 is TGTGCCAGCAGTTTATGGGCAAGATTTAATCATGGCTACACCTTC.

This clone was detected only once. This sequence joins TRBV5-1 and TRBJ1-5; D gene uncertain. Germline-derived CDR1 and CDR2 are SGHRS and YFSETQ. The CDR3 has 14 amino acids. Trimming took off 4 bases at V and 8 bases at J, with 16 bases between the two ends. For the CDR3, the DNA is TGCGCCAGCAGCGTGAGCCCCGACCGGGAGCCCCAGCATTTT. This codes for CASSVSPDREPQHF.

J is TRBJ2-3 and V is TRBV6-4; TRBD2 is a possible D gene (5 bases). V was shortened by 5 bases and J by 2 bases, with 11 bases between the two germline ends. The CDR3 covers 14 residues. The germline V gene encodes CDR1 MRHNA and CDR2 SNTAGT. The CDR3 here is CASSSGRDTDTQYF. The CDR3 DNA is TGTGCCAGCAGTAGCGGTCGGGACACAGATACGCAGTATTTT.

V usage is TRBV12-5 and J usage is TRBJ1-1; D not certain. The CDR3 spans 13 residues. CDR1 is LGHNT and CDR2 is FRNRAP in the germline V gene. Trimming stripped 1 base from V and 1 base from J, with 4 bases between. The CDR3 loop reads CASGLEQNTEAFF. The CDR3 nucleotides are TGTGCTAGTGGTTTGGAGCAGAACACTGAAGCTTTCTTT.

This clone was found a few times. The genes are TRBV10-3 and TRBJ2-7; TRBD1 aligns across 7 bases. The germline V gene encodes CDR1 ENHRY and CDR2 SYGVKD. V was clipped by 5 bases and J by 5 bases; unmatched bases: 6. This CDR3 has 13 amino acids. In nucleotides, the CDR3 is TGTGCCATCAGTCCACAGGGGATGGACGAGCAGTACTTC. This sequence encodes CAISPQGMDEQYF.

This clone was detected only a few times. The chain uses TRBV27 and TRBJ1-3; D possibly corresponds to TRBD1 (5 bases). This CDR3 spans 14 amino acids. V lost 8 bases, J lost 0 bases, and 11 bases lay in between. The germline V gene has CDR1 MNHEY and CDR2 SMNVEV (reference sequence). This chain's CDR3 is CASGRASSGNTIYF. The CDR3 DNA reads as TGTGCCAGCGGCAGGGCTAGCTCTGGAAACACCATATATTTT.

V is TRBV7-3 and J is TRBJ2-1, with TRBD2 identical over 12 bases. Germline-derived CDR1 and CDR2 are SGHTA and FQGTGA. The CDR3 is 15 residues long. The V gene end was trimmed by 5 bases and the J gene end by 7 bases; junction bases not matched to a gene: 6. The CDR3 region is CASSLAGGPLNEQFF. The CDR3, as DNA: TGTGCCAGCAGCCTAGCGGGAGGGCCCCTGAATGAGCAGTTCTTC.

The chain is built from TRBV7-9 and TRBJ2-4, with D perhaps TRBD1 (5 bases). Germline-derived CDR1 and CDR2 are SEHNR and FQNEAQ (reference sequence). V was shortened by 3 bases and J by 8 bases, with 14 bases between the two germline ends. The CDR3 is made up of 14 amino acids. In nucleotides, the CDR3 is TGTGCCAGCAGCTTGGGCAGGGCGATAGACATTCAGTACTTC. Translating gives CASSLGRAIDIQYF.

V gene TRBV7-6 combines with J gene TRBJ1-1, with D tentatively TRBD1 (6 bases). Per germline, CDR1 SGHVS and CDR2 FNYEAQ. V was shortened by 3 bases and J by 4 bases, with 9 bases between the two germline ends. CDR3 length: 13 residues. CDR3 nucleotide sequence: TGTGCCAGCAGCTTGACAGGTGGCACTGAAGCTTTCTTT. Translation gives CASSLTGGTEAFF.